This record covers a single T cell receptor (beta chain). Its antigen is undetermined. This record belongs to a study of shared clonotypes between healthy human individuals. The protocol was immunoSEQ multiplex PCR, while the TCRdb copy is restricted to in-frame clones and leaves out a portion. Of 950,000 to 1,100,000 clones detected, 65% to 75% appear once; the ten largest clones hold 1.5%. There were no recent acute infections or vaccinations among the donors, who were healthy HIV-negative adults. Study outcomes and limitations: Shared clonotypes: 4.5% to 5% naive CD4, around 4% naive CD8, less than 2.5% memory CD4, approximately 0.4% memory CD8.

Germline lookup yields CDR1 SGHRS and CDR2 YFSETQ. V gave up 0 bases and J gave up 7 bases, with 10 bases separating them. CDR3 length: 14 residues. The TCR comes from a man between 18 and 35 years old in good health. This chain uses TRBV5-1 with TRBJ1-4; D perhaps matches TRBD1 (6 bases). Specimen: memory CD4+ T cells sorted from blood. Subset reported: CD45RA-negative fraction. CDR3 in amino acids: CASSLAGQSEKLFF. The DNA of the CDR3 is TGCGCCAGCAGCTTGGCCGGACAGAGTGAAAAACTGTTTTTT.